Listed below are T cell receptor beta chains from one sample, sequenced in a study of blood T cell repertoires in COVID-19. Only in-frame clones appear in the TCRdb table, and some are missing; sequencing was by immunoSEQ multiplex PCR. Seen here are about 110,000 clones, 65% to 80% observed once, and the top ten hold 7.6%. The sequenced sample was peripheral blood. These TCRs come from an older woman with acute or convalescent COVID-19. The CDR3 runs from the conserved cysteine through the conserved F or W. A D gene is named only where the DNA matches it firmly. Size values are once, few and many counts, or a class for expanded clones, and some rows have none.

CDR3aa	CDR3nt	j_gene	d_gene	v_gene	abundance
CASSLGGASTDTQYF	TGCGCCAGCAGCCTTGGGGGGGCAAGCACAGATACGCAGTATTTT	TRBJ2-3	-	TRBV5-1	-
CASRPGQGNSPLHF	TGTGCCAGCAGGCCGGGACAGGGTAATTCACCCCTCCACTTT	TRBJ1-6	TRBD1	TRBV28	-
CASSPRGGGSYEQYF	TGTGCCAGCAGCCCTCGTGGGGGGGGCTCCTACGAGCAGTACTTC	TRBJ2-7	TRBD2	TRBV13	-
CASSPSGTGDTEAFF	TGTGCCAGCTCACCCTCCGGGACAGGGGATACTGAAGCTTTCTTT	TRBJ1-1	TRBD1	TRBV18	-
CASSKSGFAANSGNTIYF	TGTGCCAGCAGCAAGTCCGGATTTGCGGCTAACTCTGGAAACACCATATATTTT	TRBJ1-3	-	TRBV21-1	-
CAISWNSGSYNEQFF	TGTGCCATCAGTTGGAACAGCGGCTCCTACAATGAGCAGTTCTTC	TRBJ2-1	-	TRBV10-3	-
CATVTGRGQDTQYF	TGTGCCACCGTGACCGGCAGGGGGCAAGATACGCAGTATTTT	TRBJ2-3	TRBD1	TRBV24-1	once
CATAYRDGNQPQHF	TGTGCCACCGCATACAGGGATGGCAATCAGCCCCAGCATTTT	TRBJ1-5	-	TRBV6-5	-
CASSFDPGGGLGHQPQHF	TGTGCCAGCAGCTTCGACCCCGGGGGAGGTCTGGGGCATCAGCCCCAGCATTTT	TRBJ1-5	-	TRBV7-9	many
CASSLGQELVYGYTF	TGTGCCAGCAGCCTAGGACAGGAGTTAGTCTATGGCTACACCTTC	TRBJ1-2	TRBD1	TRBV7-2	-
CASSLDGQYYGYTF	TGTGCCAGCAGCTTAGATGGGCAGTACTATGGCTACACCTTC	TRBJ1-2	-	TRBV11-2	-
CASSPTGDSYEQYF	TGTGCCAGCAGCCCCACGGGGGACAGCTACGAGCAGTACTTC	TRBJ2-7	-	TRBV5-4	-
CASSESALGGGLDEQFF	TGCGCCAGCAGTGAGTCGGCTCTGGGGGGGGGCCTCGATGAGCAGTTCTTC	TRBJ2-1	-	TRBV10-2	-
CASSLSQGSNYGYTF	TGTGCCAGCAGCTTAAGTCAGGGCAGCAACTATGGCTACACCTTC	TRBJ1-2	-	TRBV7-2	-
CASRRTGNGNTIYF	TGTGCCAGCAGGAGAACAGGGAATGGAAACACCATATATTTT	TRBJ1-3	-	TRBV11-2	-
CASSPTAHFRNRGRTDTQYF	TGTGCCAGCAGCCCAACGGCCCACTTTCGAAACAGGGGGCGGACAGATACGCAGTATTTT	TRBJ2-3	TRBD1	TRBV28	-
CASSQARGVAGATEAFF	TGTGCCAGCAGCCAGGCCCGGGGGGTCGCAGGGGCCACTGAAGCTTTCTTT	TRBJ1-1	-	TRBV3-1/TRBV3-2	once
CASSLEASGGASSYNEQFF	TGCGCCAGCAGCTTGGAGGCTAGCGGGGGCGCGAGCTCCTACAATGAGCAGTTCTTC	TRBJ2-1	TRBD2	TRBV5-1	-
CATSDPLETQYF	TGTGCCACCAGTGACCCACTGGAGACCCAGTACTTC	TRBJ2-5	-	TRBV24-1	-
CASSWDSGRGGEQYF	TGTGCCAGCAGTTGGGATAGCGGACGGGGAGGCGAGCAGTACTTC	TRBJ2-7	-	TRBV6-5	-
CASSPGTGENTGELFF	TGTGCCAGCTCACCGGGGACAGGAGAGAACACCGGGGAGCTGTTTTTT	TRBJ2-2	TRBD1	TRBV18	once
CASSDSGGGGYTF	TGTGCCAGCAGTGACTCCGGGGGTGGAGGCTACACCTTC	TRBJ1-2	-	TRBV6-4	-
CASGGGELFF	TGTGCCAGCGGCGGCGGGGAGCTGTTTTTT	TRBJ2-2	-	TRBV2	-
CSVEDRGNRQVDF	TGCAGCGTTGAAGATAGAGGGAACCGACAAGTAGACTTC	TRBJ1-2	-	TRBV29-1	once
CASSFRQVDNYGYTF	TGTGCCAGCAGTTTTAGACAGGTGGACAACTATGGCTACACCTTC	TRBJ1-2	-	TRBV28	once
CASSEEVNTGELFF	TGTGCCAGCAGTGAGGAGGTGAACACCGGGGAGCTGTTTTTT	TRBJ2-2	-	TRBV6-4	-
CASSPRREAGELFF	TGTGCCAGCAGCCCACGGAGAGAAGCCGGGGAGCTGTTTTTT	TRBJ2-2	-	TRBV9	once
CAWSVTGLAGGGGEQFF	TGTGCCTGGAGTGTGACGGGACTAGCGGGGGGAGGGGGTGAGCAGTTCTTC	TRBJ2-1	TRBD2	TRBV30	once
CATSEGQGANGYTF	TGTGCCACCAGTGAGGGACAGGGGGCCAATGGCTACACCTTC	TRBJ1-2	TRBD1	TRBV24-1	-
CASSLARGSGVTDTQYF	TGTGCCAGCAGCTTAGCGCGGGGTAGCGGGGTCACAGATACGCAGTATTTT	TRBJ2-3	TRBD2	TRBV7-9	-
CASSVERDSPLHF	TGTGCCAGCAGCGTAGAGCGGGATTCACCCCTCCACTTT	TRBJ1-6	-	TRBV9	-
CASSSTEGAEAFF	TGTGCCAGCAGCTCGACCGAGGGGGCGGAAGCTTTCTTT	TRBJ1-1	TRBD1	TRBV7-2	-
CASSRTDYYGYTF	TGTGCCAGCAGCCGGACGGACTACTATGGCTACACCTTC	TRBJ1-2	-	TRBV25-1	-
CASSRVGAVYEQYF	TGTGCCAGCAGCCGGGTTGGGGCTGTCTACGAGCAGTACTTC	TRBJ2-7	-	TRBV6-5	once
CASRPKGGYTF	TGTGCCAGCAGGCCCAAGGGGGGCTACACCTTC	TRBJ1-2	-	TRBV21-1	few
CASSSQGLGATEAFF	TGCGCCAGCAGCTCCCAAGGTTTGGGGGCCACTGAAGCTTTCTTT	TRBJ1-1	-	TRBV5-1	-
CASHGTDTQYF	TGTGCCAGCCACGGGACAGATACGCAGTATTTT	TRBJ2-3	-	TRBV7-9	-
CSASGAEGGKNIQYF	TGCAGTGCGAGTGGTGCCGAAGGGGGCAAAAACATTCAGTACTTC	TRBJ2-4	-	TRBV20-1	-
CASSHKGQGDNYGYTF	TGTGCCAGCAGCCACAAAGGACAGGGTGACAACTATGGCTACACCTTC	TRBJ1-2	TRBD1	TRBV4-2	few
CAWRREPRSGYTF	TGTGCCTGGAGGAGGGAGCCGAGAAGTGGCTACACCTTC	TRBJ1-2	-	TRBV30	-
CAWSAVGANYGYTF	TGTGCCTGGAGTGCGGTGGGAGCTAACTATGGCTACACCTTC	TRBJ1-2	-	TRBV30	-
CASSFRQHTGELFF	TGTGCCAGCAGCTTTCGACAGCACACCGGGGAGCTGTTTTTT	TRBJ2-2	-	TRBV7-9	-
CASRKDFGSYEQYF	TGCGCCAGCCGAAAGGACTTCGGGTCCTACGAGCAGTACTTC	TRBJ2-7	-	TRBV5-1	-
CASSDSGGGGGNSPLHF	TGTGCCAGCAGTGACAGTGGTGGGGGCGGGGGTAATTCACCCCTCCACTTT	TRBJ1-6	-	TRBV6-1	few
CASSVPRNYGYTF	TGTGCCAGCAGTGTACCGAGAAACTATGGCTACACCTTC	TRBJ1-2	-	TRBV28	-
CASGLVLVDAGADTQYF	TGTGCTAGTGGTTTGGTACTGGTAGATGCGGGGGCAGATACGCAGTATTTT	TRBJ2-3	TRBD2	TRBV12-5	-
CASSRNRNSYNEQFF	TGTGCCAGCAGCCGAAACAGGAACTCCTACAATGAGCAGTTCTTC	TRBJ2-1	-	TRBV6-5	-
CASSLSGGINNEQFF	TGCGCCAGCAGCTTGAGCGGGGGGATTAACAATGAGCAGTTCTTC	TRBJ2-1	TRBD2	TRBV5-1	-
CSVERGTPYEQYF	TGCAGCGTCGAGAGGGGGACACCCTACGAGCAGTACTTC	TRBJ2-7	-	TRBV29-1	once
CASSYSGGNYEQYF	TGTGCCAGCAGTTACTCCGGGGGGAACTACGAGCAGTACTTC	TRBJ2-7	TRBD2	TRBV6-6	-
CASQGAGSPLHF	TGTGCCAGCCAGGGGGCAGGTTCACCCCTCCACTTT	TRBJ1-6	TRBD1	TRBV6-5	-
CASSVREQYF	TGTGCCAGCAGCGTGAGAGAGCAGTACTTC	TRBJ2-7	-	TRBV9	-